This T cell receptor (beta chain) was sequenced during a study of blood T cell repertoires in COVID-19. The wider study: Samples taken during acute and convalescent COVID-19 were collected in the United States, Italy and Spain. Sources were T cells, B-cell-depleted T cells, or PBMCs; the material itself was cDNA or gDNA.

The length of the CDR3 is 17 residues. The V and J ends lost 3 bases and 2 bases, in that order; junction bases with no gene match: 10. Germline-derived CDR1 and CDR2 are KGHDR and SFDVKD. In the original analysis: Estimation of nucleated cell counts relied on the amplification of reference gene primers. Sequenced by immunoSEQ multiplex PCR; TCRdb stores in-frame clones only, minus some. The DNA gave D and trimming, while V, J and clone size come from that table. In the table there are under 25,000 clones, nearly 90% of which are singletons. This receptor was taken from a human donor with active COVID-19. The donor label of this sample is uncertain. The chain combines TRBV24-1 with TRBJ2-5; TRBD1 aligns across 8 bases. The sequencing input was peripheral blood. DNA for the CDR3: TGTGCCACCAGTGATAGGAGAGGGGACAGGAGGCAAGAGACCCAGTACTTC. Its protein product is CATSDRRGDRRQETQYF.